What follows describes a single T cell receptor (beta chain). The antigen is unknown. A read error may produce the germline difference seen at one junction end. This entry is derived from a study of regulatory T cells in long-lasting Graves disease. The study's findings and limits: The persistent group shared some 2,700 public clonotypes, more than the 966 shared by new patients. When disease was persistent, TRBV28, TRBJ1-2 and TRBJ2-5 were the favored segments. Accuracy was perhaps lowered by the small sample size.

CDR1 and CDR2 from the germline V gene are MNHEY and SMNVEV (reference sequence). The CDR3 is made up of 15 amino acids. Relying on iRepertoire HTBI primers and Arm-PCR of CDR3 regions, the team built TCR beta libraries. TCRdb re-analysed the multiplex PCR reads in MiXCR, keeping a single row per CDR3 protein. The profile shows about 420,000 distinct CDR3 sequences, about 20% of them singletons. Time point: persistent/refractory GD, antithyroid drugs over 5 years with positive TRAb. Isolated PBMC RNA provided the starting material for the TCR library. EDTA tubes collected nine milliliters of peripheral blood.

The sample was peripheral blood mononuclear cells (PBMCs), taken when the disease was refractory, from a patient treated with antithyroid drugs. The clonotype was recovered from a female donor with Graves disease. The chain uses TRBV27 and TRBJ2-7, with TRBD1 matching over 10 bases. As DNA, the CDR3 is TGTGCCAGCAGTCTATCACGGGACAGGGGAGGCGAGCAGTACTTC. Its translation: CASSLSRDRGGEQYF.